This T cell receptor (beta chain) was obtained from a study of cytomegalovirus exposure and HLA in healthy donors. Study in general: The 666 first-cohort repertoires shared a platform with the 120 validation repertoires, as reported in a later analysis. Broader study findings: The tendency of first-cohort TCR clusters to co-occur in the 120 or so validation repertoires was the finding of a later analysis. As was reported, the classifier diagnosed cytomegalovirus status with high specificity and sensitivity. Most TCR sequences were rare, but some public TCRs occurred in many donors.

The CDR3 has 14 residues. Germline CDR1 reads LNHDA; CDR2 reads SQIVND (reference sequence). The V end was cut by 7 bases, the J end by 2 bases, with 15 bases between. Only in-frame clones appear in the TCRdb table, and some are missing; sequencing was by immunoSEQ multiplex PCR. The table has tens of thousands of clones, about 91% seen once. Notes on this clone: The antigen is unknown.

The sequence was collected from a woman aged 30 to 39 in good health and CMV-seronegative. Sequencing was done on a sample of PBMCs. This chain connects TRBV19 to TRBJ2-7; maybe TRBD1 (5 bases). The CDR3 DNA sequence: TGTGCCAGTACCAGTGGGCAGGGTCCCTACGAGCAGTACTTC. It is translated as CASTSGQGPYEQYF.